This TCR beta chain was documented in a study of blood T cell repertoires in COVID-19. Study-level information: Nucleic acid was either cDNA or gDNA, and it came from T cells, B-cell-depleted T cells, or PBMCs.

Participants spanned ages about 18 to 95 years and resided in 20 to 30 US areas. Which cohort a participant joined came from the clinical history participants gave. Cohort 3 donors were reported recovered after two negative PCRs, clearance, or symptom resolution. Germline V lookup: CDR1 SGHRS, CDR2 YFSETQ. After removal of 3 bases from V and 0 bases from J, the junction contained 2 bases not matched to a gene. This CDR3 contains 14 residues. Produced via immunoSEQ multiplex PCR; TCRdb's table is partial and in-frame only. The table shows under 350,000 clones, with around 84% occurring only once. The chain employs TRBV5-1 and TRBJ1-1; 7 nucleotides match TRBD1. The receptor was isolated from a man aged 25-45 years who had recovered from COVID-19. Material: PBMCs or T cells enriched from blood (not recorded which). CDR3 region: CASSSGQMNTEAFF. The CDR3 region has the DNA TGCGCCAGCAGCTCGGGACAGATGAACACTGAAGCTTTCTTT. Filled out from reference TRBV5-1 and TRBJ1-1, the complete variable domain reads KAGVTQTPRYLIKTRGQQVTLSCSPISGHRSVSWYQQTPGQGLQFLFEYFSETQRNKGNFPGRFSGRQFSNSRSEMNVSTLELGDSALYLCASSSGQMNTEAFFGQGTRLTVV.